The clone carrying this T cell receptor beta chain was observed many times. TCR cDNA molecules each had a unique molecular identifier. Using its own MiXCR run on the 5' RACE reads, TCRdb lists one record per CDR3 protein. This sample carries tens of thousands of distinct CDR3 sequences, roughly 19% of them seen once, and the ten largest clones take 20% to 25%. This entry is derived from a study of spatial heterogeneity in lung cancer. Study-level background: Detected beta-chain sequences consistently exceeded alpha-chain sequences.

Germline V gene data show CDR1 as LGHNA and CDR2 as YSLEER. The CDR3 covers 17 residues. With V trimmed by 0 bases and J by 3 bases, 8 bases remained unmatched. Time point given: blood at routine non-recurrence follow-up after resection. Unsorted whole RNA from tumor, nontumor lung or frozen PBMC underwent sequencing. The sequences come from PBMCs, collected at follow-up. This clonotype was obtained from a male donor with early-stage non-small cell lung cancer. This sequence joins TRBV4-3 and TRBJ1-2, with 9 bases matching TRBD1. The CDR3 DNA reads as TGCGCCAGCAGCCAAGAATGGAAGGGACAGGGAGACTATGGCTACACCTTC. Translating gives CASSQEWKGQGDYGYTF.